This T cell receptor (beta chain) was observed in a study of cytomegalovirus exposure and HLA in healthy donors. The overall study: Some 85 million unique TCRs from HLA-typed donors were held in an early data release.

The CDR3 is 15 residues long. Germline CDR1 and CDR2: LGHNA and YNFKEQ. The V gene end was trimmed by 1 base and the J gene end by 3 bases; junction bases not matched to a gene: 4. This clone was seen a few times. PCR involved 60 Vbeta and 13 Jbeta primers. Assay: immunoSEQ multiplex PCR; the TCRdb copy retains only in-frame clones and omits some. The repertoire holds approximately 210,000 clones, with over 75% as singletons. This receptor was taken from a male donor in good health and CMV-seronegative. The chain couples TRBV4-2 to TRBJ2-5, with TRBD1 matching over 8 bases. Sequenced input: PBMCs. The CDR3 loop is CASSQGGQGEETQYF. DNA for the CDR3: TGTGCCAGCAGCCAAGGCGGACAGGGAGAAGAGACCCAGTACTTC.